Many counts were recorded for the clone carrying this TCR beta chain. Amplified TCR beta CDR3 regions came from RNA transcripts. Initially, a first-round RT-PCR of the TCR CDR3 employed the HTBI primer set. TCRdb re-derived calls from the multiplex PCR reads in MiXCR, one entry per CDR3 protein. The data hold hundreds of thousands of distinct CDR3 sequences, with around 15% observed a single time. The CDR3 is made up of 15 amino acids. The ends were cut back, 0 bases at V and 7 bases at J, with 12 bases in the middle. Germline CDR1 is LNHNV and CDR2 is YYDKDF (reference sequence). This entry belongs to a study of T cells in Graves' hyperthyroidism and ophthalmopathy.

The sample comprised blood. The TCR was taken from a woman in her late teens or twenties with Graves' ophthalmopathy. This chain joins TRBV15 and TRBJ2-2; D tentatively fits TRBD1 or TRBD2 (5 bases each). This CDR3 reads CATSRDQSGHGELFF. Here the CDR3 DNA reads TGTGCCACCAGCAGAGATCAGTCGGGGCACGGGGAGCTGTTTTTT.